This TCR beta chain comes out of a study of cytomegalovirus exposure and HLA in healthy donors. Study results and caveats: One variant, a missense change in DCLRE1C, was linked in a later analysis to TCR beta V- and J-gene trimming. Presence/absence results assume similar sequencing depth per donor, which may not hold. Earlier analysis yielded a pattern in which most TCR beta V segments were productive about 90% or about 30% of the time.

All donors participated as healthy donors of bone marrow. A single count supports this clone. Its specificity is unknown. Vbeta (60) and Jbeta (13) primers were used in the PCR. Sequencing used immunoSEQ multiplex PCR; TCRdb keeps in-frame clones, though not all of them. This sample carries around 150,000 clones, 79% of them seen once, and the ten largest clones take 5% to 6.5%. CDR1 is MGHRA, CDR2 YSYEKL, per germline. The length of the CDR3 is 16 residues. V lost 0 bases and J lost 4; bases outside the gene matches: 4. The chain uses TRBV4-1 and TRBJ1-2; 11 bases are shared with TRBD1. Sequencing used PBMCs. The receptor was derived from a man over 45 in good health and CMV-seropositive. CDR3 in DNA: TGCGCCAGCAGCCAAGATCCCGGGACAGGGGGCTATGGCTACACCTTC. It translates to CASSQDPGTGGYGYTF.